This TCR beta chain came from a study of T cell responses to AZD1222 COVID-19 vaccine. The CDR3 is 12 residues long. A note on this clone: Its matching antigen is unknown.

Study findings and constraints: After two AZD1222 doses, spike-specific TCR breadth and depth rose versus day 0. Among those given AZD1222, only six or seven were seropositive at baseline. Possibly, clonal diversity was underestimated; donors were largely white British and included more females.

Clones were sequenced by immunoSEQ multiplex PCR, and TCRdb holds only the in-frame ones, with some missing. The table has about 180,000 clones, around 90% seen once; the top ten hold around 1.9%. The source was peripheral blood, collected 28 days after the second AZD1222 dose. The TCR sequence derives from an adult who received the AZD1222 COVID-19 vaccine. The V call is TRBV21-1, the J call TRBJ2-7; the table's D call, TRBD1, has no DNA check behind it. TRBV21-1 is a documented pseudogene. The CDR3 nucleotides are TGTGCCAGCAGCAAAGGGGCCCACGAGCAGTACTTC. Translating it yields CASSKGAHEQYF.